This T cell receptor (beta chain) is from a study of CD8+ T cells in alopecia areata. For the study at large: Tofacitinib was taken orally by treated patients, and the dose was 5 to 10 mg twice daily.

Isolated RNA was reverse transcribed into cDNA used as the sequencing template. Only in-frame clones appear in the TCRdb table, and some are missing; sequencing was by immunoSEQ multiplex PCR. This table holds 150,000 to 200,000 clones, 60% found once. CDR1 is MNHEY and CDR2 is SVGAGI in the germline V gene. The V segment lost 7 bases and the J segment 7 bases; nucleotides outside the gene matches: 5. The CDR3 is made up of 12 amino acids. Indicated treatment: oral pan-JAK inhibitor, 5-10 mg twice daily. V gene TRBV6-5 combines with J gene TRBJ2-7; 9 bases match TRBD1. The receptor was derived from a human donor with alopecia areata. The source was CD4+ T cells sorted from blood, collected at week 24, from a patient treated with tofacitinib. The CDR3: CASKQGAGEQYF. The CDR3 DNA reads TGTGCCAGCAAACAGGGGGCTGGGGAGCAGTACTTC.